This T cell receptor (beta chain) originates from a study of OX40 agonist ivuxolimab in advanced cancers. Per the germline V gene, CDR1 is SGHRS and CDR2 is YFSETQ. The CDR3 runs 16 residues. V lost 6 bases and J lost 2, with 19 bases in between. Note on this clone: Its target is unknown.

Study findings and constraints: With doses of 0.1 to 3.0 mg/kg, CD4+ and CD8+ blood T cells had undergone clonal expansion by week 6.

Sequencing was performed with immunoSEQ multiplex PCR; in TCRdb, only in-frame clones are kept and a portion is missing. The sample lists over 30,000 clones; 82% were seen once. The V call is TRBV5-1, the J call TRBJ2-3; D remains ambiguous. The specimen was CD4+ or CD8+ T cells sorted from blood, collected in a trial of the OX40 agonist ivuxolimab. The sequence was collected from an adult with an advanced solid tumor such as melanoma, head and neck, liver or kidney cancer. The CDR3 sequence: CASTKSLGGYTDTQYF. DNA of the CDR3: TGCGCCAGCACGAAATCTCTGGGCGGATACACAGATACGCAGTATTTT. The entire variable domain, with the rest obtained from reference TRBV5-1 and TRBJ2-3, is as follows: KAGVTQTPRYLIKTRGQQVTLSCSPISGHRSVSWYQQTPGQGLQFLFEYFSETQRNKGNFPGRFSGRQFSNSRSEMNVSTLELGDSALYLCASTKSLGGYTDTQYFGPGTRLTVL.